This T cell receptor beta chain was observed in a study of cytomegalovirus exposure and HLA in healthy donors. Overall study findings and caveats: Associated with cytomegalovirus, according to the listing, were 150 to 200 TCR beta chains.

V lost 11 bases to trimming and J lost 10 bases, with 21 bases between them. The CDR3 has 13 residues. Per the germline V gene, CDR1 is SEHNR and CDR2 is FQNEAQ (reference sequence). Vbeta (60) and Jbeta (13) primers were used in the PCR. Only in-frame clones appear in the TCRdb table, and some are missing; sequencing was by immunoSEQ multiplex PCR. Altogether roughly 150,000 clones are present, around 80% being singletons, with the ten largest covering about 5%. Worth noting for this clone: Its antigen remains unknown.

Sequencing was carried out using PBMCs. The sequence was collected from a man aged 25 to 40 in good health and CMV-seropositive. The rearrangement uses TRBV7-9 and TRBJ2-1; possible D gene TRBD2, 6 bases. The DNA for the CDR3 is TGTGCCGGCCGACTAGGAGGCCTAGGGGAGCAGTTCTTC. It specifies CAGRLGGLGEQFF.